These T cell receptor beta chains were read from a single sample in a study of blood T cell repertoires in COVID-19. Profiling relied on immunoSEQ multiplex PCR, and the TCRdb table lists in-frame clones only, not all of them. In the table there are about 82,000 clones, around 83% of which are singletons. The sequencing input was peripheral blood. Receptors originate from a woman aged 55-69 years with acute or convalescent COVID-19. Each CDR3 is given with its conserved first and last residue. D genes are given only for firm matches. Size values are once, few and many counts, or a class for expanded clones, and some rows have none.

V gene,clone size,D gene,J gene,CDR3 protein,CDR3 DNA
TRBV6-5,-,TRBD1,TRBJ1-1,CASSPPDRGTTEAFF,TGTGCCAGCAGCCCCCCGGACAGGGGAACCACTGAAGCTTTCTTT
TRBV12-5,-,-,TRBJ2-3,CASGSRTQLVTDTQYF,TGTGCTAGTGGTTCTCGGACTCAGCTGGTCACAGATACGCAGTATTTT
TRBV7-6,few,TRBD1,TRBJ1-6,CASSLGRQGAQSPLHF,TGTGCCAGCAGCTTAGGACGACAGGGGGCGCAGTCACCCCTCCACTTT
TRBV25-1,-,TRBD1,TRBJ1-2,CASSDDRGGYGYTF,TGTGCCAGCAGTGACGACAGGGGTGGTTATGGCTACACCTTC
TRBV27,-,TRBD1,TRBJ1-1,CASTGQGNTEAFF,TGTGCCAGCACGGGACAGGGGAACACTGAAGCTTTCTTT
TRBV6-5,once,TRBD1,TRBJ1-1,CASSYSSVQAGGVAFF,TGTGCCAGCAGTTACTCGTCCGTGCAGGCAGGGGGTGTGGCTTTCTTT
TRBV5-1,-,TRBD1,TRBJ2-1,CASSLEGTGKYNEQFF,TGCGCCAGCAGCTTGGAAGGGACAGGGAAGTACAATGAGCAGTTCTTC
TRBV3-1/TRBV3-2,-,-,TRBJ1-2,CASSQGAGYTF,TGTGCCAGCAGCCAAGGTGCGGGCTACACCTTC
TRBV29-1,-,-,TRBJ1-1,CSAPGQANTEAFF,TGCAGCGCCCCGGGACAAGCGAACACTGAAGCTTTCTTT
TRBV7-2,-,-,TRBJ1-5,CASSSRGAYSNQPQHF,TGTGCCAGCAGCTCCAGGGGAGCTTATAGCAATCAGCCCCAGCATTTT
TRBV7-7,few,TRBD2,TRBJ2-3,CASSLGLAGTTDTQYF,TGTGCTAGCAGCTTAGGGCTAGCGGGGACCACAGATACGCAGTATTTT
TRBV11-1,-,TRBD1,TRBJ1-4,CASSQTGTDEKLFF,TGTGCCAGCAGCCAGACAGGGACGGATGAAAAACTGTTTTTT
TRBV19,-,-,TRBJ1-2,CASSIRSYGYTF,TGTGCCAGTAGTATACGGTCCTATGGCTACACCTTC
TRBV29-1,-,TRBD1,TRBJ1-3,CSAARDRASSGNTIYF,TGCAGCGCGGCAAGGGACAGGGCTTCCTCTGGAAACACCATATATTTT
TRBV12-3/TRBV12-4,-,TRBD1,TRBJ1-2,CASSPTGGRGYTF,TGTGCCAGCAGTCCGACAGGGGGCCGGGGCTACACCTTC
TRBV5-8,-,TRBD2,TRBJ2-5,CASSPGTSGRAKETQYF,TGTGCCAGCAGCCCCGGGACTAGCGGGAGGGCCAAAGAGACCCAGTACTTC
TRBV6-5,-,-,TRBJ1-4,CASNPGEGANEKLFF,TGTGCCAGCAACCCTGGGGAGGGGGCTAATGAAAAACTGTTTTTT
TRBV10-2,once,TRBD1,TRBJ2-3,CASSGAGTGGFGDTQYF,TGCGCCAGCAGTGGGGCGGGGACAGGAGGTTTTGGAGATACGCAGTATTTT
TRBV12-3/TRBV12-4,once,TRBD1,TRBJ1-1,CASKDRAGEAFF,TGTGCCAGTAAGGACAGGGCGGGTGAAGCTTTCTTT
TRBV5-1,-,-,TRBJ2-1,CASSLHRETNEQFF,TGCGCCAGCAGCTTGCACAGGGAGACCAATGAGCAGTTCTTC
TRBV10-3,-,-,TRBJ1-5,CAISDPGSNQPQHF,TGTGCCATCAGTGACCCCGGGAGTAATCAGCCCCAGCATTTT
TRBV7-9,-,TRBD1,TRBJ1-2,CALLSRDRGLEDYGYTF,TGTGCCCTCCTTTCCCGGGACAGGGGGCTGGAGGACTATGGCTACACCTTC
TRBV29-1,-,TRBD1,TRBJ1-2,CSVKTGEYGYTF,TGCAGCGTCAAGACAGGGGAGTATGGCTACACCTTC
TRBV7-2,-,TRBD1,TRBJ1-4,CASSLVSGGDEKLFF,TGTGCCAGCAGCTTAGTATCAGGGGGCGACGAAAAACTGTTTTTT
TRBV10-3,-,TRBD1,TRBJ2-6,CAIGQGRSGANVLTF,TGTGCCATTGGACAGGGCCGGTCTGGGGCCAACGTCCTGACTTTC
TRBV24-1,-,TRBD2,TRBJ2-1,CATSEPLAGGSNEQFF,TGTGCCACCAGTGAACCACTAGCGGGAGGATCCAATGAGCAGTTCTTC